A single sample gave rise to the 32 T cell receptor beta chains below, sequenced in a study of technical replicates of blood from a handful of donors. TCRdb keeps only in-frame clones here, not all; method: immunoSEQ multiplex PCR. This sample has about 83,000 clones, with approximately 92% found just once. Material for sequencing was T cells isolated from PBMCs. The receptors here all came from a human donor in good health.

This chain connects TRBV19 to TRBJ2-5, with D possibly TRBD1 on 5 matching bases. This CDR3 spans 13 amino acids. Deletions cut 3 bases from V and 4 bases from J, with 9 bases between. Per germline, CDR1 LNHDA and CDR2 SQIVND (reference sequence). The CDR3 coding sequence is TGTGCCAGTAGTATCTCCAGGGTAGAGACCCAGTACTTC. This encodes CASSISRVETQYF.

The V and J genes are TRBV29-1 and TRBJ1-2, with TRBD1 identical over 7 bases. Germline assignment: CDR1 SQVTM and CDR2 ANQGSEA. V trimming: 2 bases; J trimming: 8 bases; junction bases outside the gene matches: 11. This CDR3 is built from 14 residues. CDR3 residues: CSVEKTTGLVGYTF. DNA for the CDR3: TGCAGCGTTGAAAAAACGACAGGGTTGGTCGGCTACACCTTC.

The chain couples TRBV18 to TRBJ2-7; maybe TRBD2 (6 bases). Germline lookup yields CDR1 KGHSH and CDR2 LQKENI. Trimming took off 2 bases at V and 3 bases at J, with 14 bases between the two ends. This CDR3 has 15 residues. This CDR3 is CASSPNQGSGYEQYF. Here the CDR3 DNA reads TGTGCCAGCTCACCAAATCAGGGTAGCGGCTACGAGCAGTACTTC.

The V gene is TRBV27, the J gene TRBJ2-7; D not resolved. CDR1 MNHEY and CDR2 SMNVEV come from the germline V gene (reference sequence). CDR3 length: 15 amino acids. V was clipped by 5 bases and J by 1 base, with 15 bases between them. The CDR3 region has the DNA TGTGCCAGCAGTCCCGGCCTACGACAATCCTACGAGCAGTACTTC. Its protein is CASSPGLRQSYEQYF.

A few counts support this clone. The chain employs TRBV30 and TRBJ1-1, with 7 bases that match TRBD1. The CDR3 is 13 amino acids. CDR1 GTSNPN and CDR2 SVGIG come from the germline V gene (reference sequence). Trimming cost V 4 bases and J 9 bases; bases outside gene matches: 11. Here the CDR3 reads CAWKTPGTDKAFF. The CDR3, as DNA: TGTGCCTGGAAGACGCCCGGGACAGACAAAGCTTTCTTT.

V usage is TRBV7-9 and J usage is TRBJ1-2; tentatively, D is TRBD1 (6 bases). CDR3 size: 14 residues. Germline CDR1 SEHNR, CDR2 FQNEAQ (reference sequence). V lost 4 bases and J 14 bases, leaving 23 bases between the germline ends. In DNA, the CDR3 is TGTGCCAGCAGCTCCGGACAGATATTCGTCGGGGAGACCTTC. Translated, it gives CASSSGQIFVGETF.

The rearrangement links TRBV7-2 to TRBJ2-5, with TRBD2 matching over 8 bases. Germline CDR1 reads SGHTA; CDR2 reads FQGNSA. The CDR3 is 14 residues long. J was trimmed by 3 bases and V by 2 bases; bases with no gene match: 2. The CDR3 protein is CASSLTGGEETQYF. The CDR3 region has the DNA TGTGCCAGCAGCTTAACCGGGGGGGAAGAGACCCAGTACTTC. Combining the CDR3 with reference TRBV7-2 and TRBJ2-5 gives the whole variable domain GAGVSQSPSNKVTEKGKDVELRCDPISGHTALYWYRQSLGQGLEFLIYFQGNSAPDKSGLPSDRFSAERTGGSVSTLTIQRTQQEDSAVYLCASSLTGGEETQYFGPGTRLLVL.

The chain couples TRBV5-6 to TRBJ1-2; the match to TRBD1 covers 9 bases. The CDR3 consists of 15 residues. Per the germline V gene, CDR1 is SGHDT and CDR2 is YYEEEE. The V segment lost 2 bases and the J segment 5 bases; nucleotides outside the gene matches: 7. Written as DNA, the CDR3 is TGTGCCAGCAGCTTCCCGACAGGGGGGAGGTATGGCTACACCTTC. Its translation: CASSFPTGGRYGYTF.

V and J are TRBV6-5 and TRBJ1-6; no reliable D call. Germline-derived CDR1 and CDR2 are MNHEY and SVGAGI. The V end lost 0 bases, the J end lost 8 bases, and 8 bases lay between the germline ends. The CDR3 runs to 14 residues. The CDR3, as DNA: TGTGCCAGCAGTTACTCGACGGAGTATTCACCCCTCCACTTT. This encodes CASSYSTEYSPLHF.

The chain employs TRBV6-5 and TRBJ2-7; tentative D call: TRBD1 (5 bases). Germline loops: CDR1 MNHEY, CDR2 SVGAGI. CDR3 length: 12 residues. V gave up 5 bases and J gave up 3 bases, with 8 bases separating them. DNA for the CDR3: TGTGCCAGCAGTCCCCAGGGCTACGAGCAGTACTTC. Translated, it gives CASSPQGYEQYF.

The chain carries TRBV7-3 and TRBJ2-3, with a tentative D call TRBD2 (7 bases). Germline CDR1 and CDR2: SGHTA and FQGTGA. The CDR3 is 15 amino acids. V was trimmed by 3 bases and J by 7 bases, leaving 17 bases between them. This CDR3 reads CASSFGGGGTNTQYF. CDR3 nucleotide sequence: TGTGCCAGCAGCTTTGGGGGCGGGGGTACGAATACGCAGTATTTT.

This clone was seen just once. The CDR3 region is CASRRTSDYEQYF. CDR3 coding DNA: TGTGCCAGCAGGCGGACATCTGACTACGAGCAGTACTTC. V gene TRBV5-6 combines with J gene TRBJ2-7; possibly TRBD1 for D (5 bases). The germline gives CDR1 SGHDT, CDR2 YYEEEE. Trimming pared 5 bases from V and 3 bases from J, leaving 12 bases between. The CDR3 sequence is 13 residues long.

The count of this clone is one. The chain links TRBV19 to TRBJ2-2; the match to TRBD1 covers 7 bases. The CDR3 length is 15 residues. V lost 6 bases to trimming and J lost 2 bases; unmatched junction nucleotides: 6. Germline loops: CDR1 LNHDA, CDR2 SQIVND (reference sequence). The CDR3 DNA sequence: TGTGCCAGTAGCGGGTGGGACAGTAACACCGGGGAGCTGTTTTTT. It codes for CASSGWDSNTGELFF. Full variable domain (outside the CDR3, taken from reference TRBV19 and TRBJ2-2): DGGITQSPKYLFRKEGQNVTLSCEQNLNHDAMYWYRQDPGQGLRLIYYSQIVNDFQKGDIAEGYSVSREKKESFPLTVTSAQKNPTAFYLCASSGWDSNTGELFFGEGSRLTVL.

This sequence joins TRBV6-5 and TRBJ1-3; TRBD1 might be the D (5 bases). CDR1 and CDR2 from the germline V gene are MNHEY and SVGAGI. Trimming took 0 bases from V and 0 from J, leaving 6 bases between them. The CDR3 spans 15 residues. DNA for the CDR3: TGTGCCAGCAGTTACTCGGGGCCCTCTGGAAACACCATATATTTT. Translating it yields CASSYSGPSGNTIYF.

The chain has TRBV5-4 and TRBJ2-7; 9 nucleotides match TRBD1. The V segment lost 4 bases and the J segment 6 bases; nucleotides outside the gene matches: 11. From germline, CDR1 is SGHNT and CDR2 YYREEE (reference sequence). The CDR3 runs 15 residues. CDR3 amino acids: CASSKDRGTMGEQYF. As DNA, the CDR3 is TGTGCCAGCAGCAAGGACAGGGGAACAATGGGCGAGCAGTACTTC.

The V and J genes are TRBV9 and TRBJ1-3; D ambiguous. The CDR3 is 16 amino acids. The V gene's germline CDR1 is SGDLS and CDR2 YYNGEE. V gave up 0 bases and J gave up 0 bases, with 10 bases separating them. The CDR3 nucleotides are TGTGCCAGCAGCGTAGCCGGCCCGGGCTCTGGAAACACCATATATTTT. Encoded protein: CASSVAGPGSGNTIYF.

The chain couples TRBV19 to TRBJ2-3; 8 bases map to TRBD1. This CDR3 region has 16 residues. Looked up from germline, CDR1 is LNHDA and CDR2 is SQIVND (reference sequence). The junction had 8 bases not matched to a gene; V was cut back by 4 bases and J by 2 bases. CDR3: CASSTLQGANTDTQYF. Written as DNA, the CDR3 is TGTGCCAGTAGTACCCTCCAGGGGGCTAACACAGATACGCAGTATTTT.

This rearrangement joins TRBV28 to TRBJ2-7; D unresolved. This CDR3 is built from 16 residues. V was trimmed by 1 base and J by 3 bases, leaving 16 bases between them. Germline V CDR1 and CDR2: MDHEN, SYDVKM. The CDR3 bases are TGTGCCAGCAGTTTATCTGACTTGAGTTTTAGCTACGAGCAGTACTTC. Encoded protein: CASSLSDLSFSYEQYF.

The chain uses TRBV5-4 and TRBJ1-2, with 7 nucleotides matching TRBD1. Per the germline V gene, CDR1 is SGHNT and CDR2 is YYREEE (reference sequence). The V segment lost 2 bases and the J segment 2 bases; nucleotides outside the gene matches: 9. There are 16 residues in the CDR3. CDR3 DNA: TGTGCCAGCAGCTTAGAGGGGGCCGGCCTCAACTATGGCTACACCTTC. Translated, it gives CASSLEGAGLNYGYTF.

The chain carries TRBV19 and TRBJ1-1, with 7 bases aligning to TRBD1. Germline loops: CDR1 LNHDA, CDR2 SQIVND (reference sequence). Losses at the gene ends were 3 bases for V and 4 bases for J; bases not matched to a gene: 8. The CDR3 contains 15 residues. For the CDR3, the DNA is TGTGCCAGTAGTATCGTCTCAGGGGGTCCCACTGAAGCTTTCTTT. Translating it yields CASSIVSGGPTEAFF. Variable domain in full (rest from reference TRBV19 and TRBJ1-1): DGGITQSPKYLFRKEGQNVTLSCEQNLNHDAMYWYRQDPGQGLRLIYYSQIVNDFQKGDIAEGYSVSREKKESFPLTVTSAQKNPTAFYLCASSIVSGGPTEAFFGQGTRLTVV.

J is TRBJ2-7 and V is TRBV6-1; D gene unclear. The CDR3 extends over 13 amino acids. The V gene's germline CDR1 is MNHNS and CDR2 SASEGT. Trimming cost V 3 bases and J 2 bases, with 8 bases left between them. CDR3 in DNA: TGTGCCAGCAGTGATCATTCGGCCTACGAGCAGTACTTC. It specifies CASSDHSAYEQYF.

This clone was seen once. CDR3 in amino acids: CASSTSVPSYEQYF. The CDR3 nucleotides read TGCGCCAGCTCGACTAGCGTGCCCTCCTACGAGCAGTACTTC. The chain is built from TRBV5-1 and TRBJ2-7; 8 nucleotides line up with TRBD2. With V trimmed by 7 bases and J by 0 bases, 6 bases remained unmatched. This CDR3 has 14 amino acids. CDR1 SGHRS and CDR2 YFSETQ come from the germline V gene. The full variable domain, completed using reference TRBV5-1 and TRBJ2-7, is KAGVTQTPRYLIKTRGQQVTLSCSPISGHRSVSWYQQTPGQGLQFLFEYFSETQRNKGNFPGRFSGRQFSNSRSEMNVSTLELGDSALYLCASSTSVPSYEQYFGPGTRLTVT.

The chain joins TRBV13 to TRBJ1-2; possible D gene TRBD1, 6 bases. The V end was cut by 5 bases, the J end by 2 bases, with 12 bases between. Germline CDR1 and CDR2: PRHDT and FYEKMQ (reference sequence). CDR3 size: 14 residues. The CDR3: CASSQGTINYGYTF. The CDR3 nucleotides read TGTGCCAGCAGCCAGGGGACAATCAACTATGGCTACACCTTC.

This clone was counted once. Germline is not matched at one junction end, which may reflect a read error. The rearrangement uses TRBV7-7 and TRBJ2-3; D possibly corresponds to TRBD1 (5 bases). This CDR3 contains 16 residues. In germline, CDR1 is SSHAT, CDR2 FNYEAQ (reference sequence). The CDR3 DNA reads TGTGCTAGCAGCTTAGTTACAGGTCGTAGTGCAGATACGCAGTATTTT. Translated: CASSLVTGRSADTQYF.

CDR3 protein: CASSIISLDTQYF. For the CDR3, the DNA is TGTGCCAGTAGTATTATATCTCTGGATACGCAGTATTTT. The chain uses TRBV19 and TRBJ2-3; D is unresolved. This CDR3 contains 13 residues. The germline V and J ends were trimmed by 3 bases and 6 bases, with 10 bases remaining between them. Looked up from germline, CDR1 is LNHDA and CDR2 is SQIVND (reference sequence).

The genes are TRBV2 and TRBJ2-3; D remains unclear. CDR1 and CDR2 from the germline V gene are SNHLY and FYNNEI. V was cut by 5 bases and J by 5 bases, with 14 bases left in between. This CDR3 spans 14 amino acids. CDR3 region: CASSLTFLRDTQYF. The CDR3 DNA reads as TGTGCCAGCAGTCTTACCTTCCTCAGAGATACGCAGTATTTT.

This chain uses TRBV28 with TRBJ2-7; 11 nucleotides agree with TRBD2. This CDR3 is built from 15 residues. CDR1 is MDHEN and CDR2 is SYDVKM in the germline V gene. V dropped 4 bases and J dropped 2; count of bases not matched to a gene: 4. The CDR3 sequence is CASSSLAGVPYEQYF. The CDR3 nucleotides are TGTGCCAGCAGTTCACTAGCGGGGGTCCCCTACGAGCAGTACTTC.

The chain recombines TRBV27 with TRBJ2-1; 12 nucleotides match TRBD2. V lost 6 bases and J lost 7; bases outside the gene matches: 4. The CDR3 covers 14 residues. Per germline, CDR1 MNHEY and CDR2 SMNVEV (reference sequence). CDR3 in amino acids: CASRFLAGGNEQFF. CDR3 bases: TGTGCCAGCAGGTTTCTAGCGGGAGGGAATGAGCAGTTCTTC.

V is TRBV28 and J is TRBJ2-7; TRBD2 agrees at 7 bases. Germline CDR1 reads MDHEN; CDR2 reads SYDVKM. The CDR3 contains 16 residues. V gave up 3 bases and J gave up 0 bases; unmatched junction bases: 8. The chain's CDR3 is CASSFPAAGRSYEQYF. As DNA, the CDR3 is TGTGCCAGCAGTTTCCCCGCAGCGGGGCGCTCCTACGAGCAGTACTTC.

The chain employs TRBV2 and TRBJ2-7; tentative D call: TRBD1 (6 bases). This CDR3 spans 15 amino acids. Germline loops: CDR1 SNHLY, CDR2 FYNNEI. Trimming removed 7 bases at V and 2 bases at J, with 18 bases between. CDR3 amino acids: CASNQGRGNPYEQYF. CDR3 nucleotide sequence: TGTGCCAGCAATCAGGGCAGGGGCAACCCCTACGAGCAGTACTTC.

The CDR3 DNA is TGTGCCAGCAGCTTCGGGGGATTTAACTATGGCTACACCTTC. Its protein is CASSFGGFNYGYTF. The V gene is TRBV7-2, the J gene TRBJ1-2; D is possibly TRBD1 (5 bases). The CDR3 extends over 14 amino acids. The germline V and J ends were trimmed by 3 bases and 1 base, with 9 bases remaining between them. From germline, CDR1 is SGHTA and CDR2 FQGNSA.

This CDR3 reads CASSELGTSGGEQFF. CDR3 DNA: TGTGCCAGCAGTGAACTCGGGACTAGCGGGGGGGAGCAGTTCTTC. The chain combines TRBV25-1 with TRBJ2-1; 15 nucleotides line up with TRBD2. J lost 10 bases, V lost 2 bases, and 3 bases had no gene match. Germline assignment: CDR1 MGHDK and CDR2 SYGVNS. This CDR3 region has 15 residues.